These T cell receptor beta chains were read from a single sample in a study of blood T cell repertoires in COVID-19. The method was immunoSEQ multiplex PCR; TCRdb's version includes in-frame clones alone and lacks a portion of them. Of roughly 210,000 clones listed, about nine tenths were seen once; the top ten hold 7.2%. Sequencing input: PBMCs or T cells enriched from blood (not recorded which). Receptors were obtained from a man in his thirties or forties in a cohort exposed to, infected with or recovered from COVID-19 (not recorded which). Both conserved end residues are part of each CDR3.

v_gene | CDR3aa
TRBV5-1 | CASSLGQGGQPQHF
TRBV27 | CASSPGTSGYNEQFF
TRBV28 | CASSRTVLNYGYTF
TRBV6-5 | CASRRDRGGRYGYTF
TRBV18 | CASSPGIGRAYNEQFF
TRBV28 | CASSPSVGANQPQHF
TRBV14 | CASSFSTGTSGSGRTQYF
TRBV28 | CASISGSGANVLTF
TRBV14 | CASSQTGVYYEQYF
TRBV21-1 | CASKAWRGARNTEAFF
TRBV5-1 | CASSFYSSGRDEQYF
TRBV5-1 | CASSLERSRRTGNAGELFF
TRBV12-5 | CASGTGTPSSYNSPLHF
TRBV19 | CASITGRGSNQPQHF
TRBV5-4 | CASSGGKTGDYEQYF
TRBV9 | CASSPGTANTEAFF
TRBV6-5 | CASSPGIGYEQYF
TRBV7-9 | CASSYGTGGTDGYTF
TRBV19 | CASTASGQSLGQPQHF
TRBV5-8 | CASSRQNSNQPQHF
TRBV27 | CASSFTTSGRAYEQYF
TRBV6-5 | CASRQGPYNQPQHF
TRBV5-1 | CASSPRGQDRVAYGYTF
TRBV28 | CASSFHQGSGNEQFF
TRBV5-1 | CASSLEASGSETQYF
TRBV20-1 | CSASSLGGGRGYTF
TRBV5-1 | CASSLDREYNEQFF
TRBV15 | CASPVVVNRGLETQYF
TRBV5-1 | CASSRTGDGYTF
TRBV9 | CASSVYSRVGRTGELFF
TRBV4-1 | CASSQVAGTSGSSYEQYF
TRBV7-2 | CASSLGYRQEGAFF
TRBV25-1 | CASTGTSGSSWGADTQYF
TRBV10-3 | CAISVSPGQGYNQPQHF
TRBV27 | CASVLPDREAQYF
TRBV29-1 | CSAATGANTEAFF
TRBV7-3 | CASSPYLTDTQYF
TRBV6-5 | CASRPEQGLNTEAFF
TRBV7-3 | CASSLTGTGAHGYTF
TRBV2 | CASSRNKLNPRRDEQFF
TRBV6-2/TRBV6-3 | CASSYHRQAGNYEQYF
TRBV11-3 | CASSSPTSKKFF
TRBV23-1 | CASSRAGPPKKETQYF
TRBV29-1 | CSVVRATGKAEAFF